The sequence of this T cell receptor (beta chain) was determined in a study of shared clonotypes between healthy human individuals. Study-level results: Larger richness was generally estimated for naive than memory subsets. Among several donors, approximately 4.6% of naive CD4 clonotypes were found in common. When compared with the clonotypes that were shared by all four sorted-subset donors, the non-shared clonotypes turned out to have lower generation probabilities.

This clone has only one observation. The antigen is unknown. Deep was the level used in running the assay. Profiling relied on immunoSEQ multiplex PCR, and the TCRdb table lists in-frame clones only, not all of them. Counted here are about 2 million clones, 85% to 95% occurring once; the ten biggest clones make up about 0.13%. Trimming removed 0 bases from V and 3 bases from J, with 11 bases in between. The CDR3 consists of 15 residues. Looked up from germline, CDR1 is MNHEY and CDR2 is SMNVEV (reference sequence). The chain employs TRBV27 and TRBJ1-2; D call uncertain. This clonotype originated in a man between 18 and 29 years old in good health. Sequencing input: naive CD4+ T cells sorted from blood. Subset denoted: CD45RA+ positively selected. CDR3 sequence (DNA): TGTGCCAGCAGTTTATCGCCAGTGGGTTACTATGGCTACACCTTC. It specifies CASSLSPVGYYGYTF.